Presented here are 28 T cell receptor beta chains from one specimen sequenced in a study of cytomegalovirus exposure and HLA in healthy donors. The PCR had 60 Vbeta and 13 Jbeta primers. Clones were read by immunoSEQ multiplex PCR, and TCRdb kept only the in-frame ones, dropping some. The sample yields 110,000 to 150,000 clones, approximately 78% seen once. Source material: PBMCs. These receptors were taken from a woman aged 18-35 years in good health and CMV-seropositive.

The chain uses TRBV14 and TRBJ1-6; the D is unclear. CDR1 and CDR2 from the germline V gene are SGHDN and FVKESK. The V end was cut by 0 bases, the J end by 6 bases, with 9 bases between. The CDR3 contains 15 residues. The CDR3 spells CASSQDRGLNSPLHF. CDR3 nucleotide sequence: TGTGCCAGCAGCCAAGATCGCGGACTTAATTCACCCCTCCACTTT. Looking up the rest from reference TRBV14 and TRBJ1-6 gives the full variable domain: EAGVTQFPSHSVIEKGQTVTLRCDPISGHDNLYWYRRVMGKEIKFLLHFVKESKQDESGMPNNRFLAERTGGTYSTLKVQPAELEDSGVYFCASSQDRGLNSPLHFGNGTRLTVT.

This chain connects TRBV6-1 to TRBJ1-2; the match to TRBD1 covers 7 bases. Germline assignment: CDR1 MNHNS and CDR2 SASEGT. Losses at the gene ends were 0 bases for V and 5 bases for J; bases not matched to a gene: 3. This CDR3 is built from 14 residues. The CDR3 loop is CASSEAPGGYGYTF. CDR3 DNA sequence: TGTGCCAGCAGTGAAGCGCCAGGGGGTTATGGCTACACCTTC.

The rearrangement joins TRBV6-5 to TRBJ1-2; 12 nucleotides agree with TRBD1. The germline V gene encodes CDR1 MNHEY and CDR2 SVGAGI. V trimming: 5 bases; J trimming: 7 bases; junction bases outside the gene matches: 5. This CDR3 has 14 amino acids. CDR3: CASSPGQGASGYTF. In DNA form, the CDR3 reads TGTGCCAGCAGTCCGGGACAGGGGGCCAGTGGCTACACCTTC.

V and J are TRBV6-1 and TRBJ1-5; D might be TRBD1 (6 bases). Trimming pared 6 bases from V and 3 bases from J, leaving 15 bases between. Germline CDR1 MNHNS, CDR2 SASEGT. The CDR3 consists of 15 residues. The DNA for the CDR3 is TGTGCCAGCAGATTTGCGACAGGCCTCAATCAGCCCCAGCATTTT. Translated, it gives CASRFATGLNQPQHF.

V and J are TRBV7-2 and TRBJ2-7; 7 bases align to TRBD1. Germline V lookup: CDR1 SGHTA, CDR2 FQGNSA. The CDR3 extends over 16 amino acids. With V trimmed by 2 bases and J by 6 bases, 13 bases remained unmatched. CDR3 DNA sequence: TGTGCCAGCAGCTTAAGGGTGGGGCAGGGGGTAGGCGAGCAGTACTTC. It encodes CASSLRVGQGVGEQYF.

This clone was seen just once. The chain recombines TRBV14 with TRBJ1-5, with unresolved D. Germline lookup yields CDR1 SGHDN and CDR2 FVKESK. The V gene lost 5 bases and the J gene lost 7 bases, with 12 bases spanning the gap. The CDR3 has 13 residues. The CDR3 loop reads CASSSGLSQPQHF. DNA of the CDR3: TGTGCCAGCAGCTCCGGTCTCTCACAGCCCCAGCATTTT.

This chain connects TRBV18 to TRBJ2-1, with D perhaps TRBD2 (5 bases). The V gene lost 6 bases and the J gene lost 3 bases, with 15 bases spanning the gap. The CDR3 runs 15 residues. The germline V gene encodes CDR1 KGHSH and CDR2 LQKENI. CDR3 DNA: TGTGCCAGCTCCGGGTCAGAGGGTAGCTACAATGAGCAGTTCTTC. Translating gives CASSGSEGSYNEQFF. Supplemented by reference TRBV18 and TRBJ2-1, the full variable domain reads NAGVMQNPRHLVRRRGQEARLRCSPMKGHSHVYWYRQLPEEGLKFMVYLQKENIIDESGMPKERFSAEFPKEGPSILRIQQVVRGDSAAYFCASSGSEGSYNEQFFGPGTRLTVL.

The chain has TRBV5-1 and TRBJ2-5; tentatively, D is TRBD1 (6 bases). Germline CDR1 is SGHRS and CDR2 is YFSETQ. V shed 2 bases and J shed 5 bases, with 16 bases lying between them. This CDR3 region has 15 residues. The CDR3 loop is CASSLETGALETQYF. In DNA, the CDR3 is TGCGCCAGCAGCTTAGAGACAGGAGCCTTGGAGACCCAGTACTTC.

The table lists this clone with a count of one. The chain recombines TRBV10-3 with TRBJ1-2; 10 nucleotides line up with TRBD1. Germline values: CDR1 ENHRY, CDR2 SYGVKD. V was pared by 6 bases and J by 6 bases, with 4 bases of the junction left unmatched. The CDR3 totals 13 residues. Here the CDR3 DNA reads TGTGCCATCAGGGGACAGGGGAACGATGGCTACACCTTC. Translating it yields CAIRGQGNDGYTF.

The chain is built from TRBV7-6 and TRBJ1-1; 8 bases line up with TRBD1. Unmatched junction bases numbered 8, after V lost 6 bases and J lost 11 bases. There are 12 residues in the CDR3. CDR1 is SGHVS, CDR2 FNYEAQ, per germline. The CDR3 DNA reads TGTGCCAGCAGACGACAGGGGCGTCGGGCTTTCTTT. Protein product: CASRRQGRRAFF. Looking up the rest from reference TRBV7-6 and TRBJ1-1 gives the full variable domain: GAGVSQSPRYKVTKRGQDVALRCDPISGHVSLYWYRQALGQGPEFLTYFNYEAQQDKSGLPNDRFSAERPEGSISTLTIQRTEQRDSAMYRCASRRQGRRAFFGQGTRLTVV.

This chain joins TRBV7-9 and TRBJ1-1; a possible D gene is TRBD1 (5 bases). CDR3 length equals 13 residues. Trimming stripped 6 bases from V and 5 bases from J, with 13 bases between. Germline CDR1 SEHNR, CDR2 FQNEAQ (reference sequence). CDR3 protein: CASSSQGRTEAFF. As DNA, the CDR3 is TGTGCCAGCAGTTCTCAGGGTCGGACTGAAGCTTTCTTT.

V usage is TRBV6-5 and J usage is TRBJ1-2; possible D gene TRBD1, 5 bases. V was clipped by 0 bases and J by 4 bases, with 15 bases between them. Germline loops: CDR1 MNHEY, CDR2 SVGAGI. The CDR3 consists of 16 residues. The DNA of the CDR3 is TGTGCCAGCAGTTACTCGGCCCAGGGCGGTGGCTATGGCTACACCTTC. Amino acids: CASSYSAQGGGYGYTF.

The chain links TRBV6-5 to TRBJ2-1; D gene uncertain. Trimming took off 8 bases at V and 9 bases at J, with 11 bases between the two ends. The CDR3 has 11 residues. The germline gives CDR1 MNHEY, CDR2 SVGAGI. CDR3 bases: TGTGCCAGCCGGCAAAGAGGTGAGCAGTTCTTC. It specifies CASRQRGEQFF.

V usage is TRBV5-1 and J usage is TRBJ2-3; TRBD1 matches 10 bases. V lost 3 bases to trimming and J lost 3 bases; unmatched junction nucleotides: 10. This CDR3 is 17 amino acids long. The germline V gene encodes CDR1 SGHRS and CDR2 YFSETQ. CDR3 region: CASSSHGTGAVTDTQYF. The CDR3 DNA reads TGCGCCAGCAGCTCCCACGGGACAGGGGCAGTTACAGATACGCAGTATTTT.

This clone was counted only a few times. V and J are TRBV5-1 and TRBJ2-1, with TRBD2 matching over 13 bases. Germline values: CDR1 SGHRS, CDR2 YFSETQ. The CDR3 is 15 amino acids. Trimming removed 0 bases from V and 9 bases from J; junction bases left unmatched: 3. In nucleotides, the CDR3 is TGCGCCAGCAGCTTGGGACTAGCGGGGGGTGGTGAGCAGTTCTTC. It is translated as CASSLGLAGGGEQFF.

This clone was found a few times. CDR3 in amino acids: CAITRQGTNTGELFF. CDR3 nucleotides: TGTGCCATAACCCGACAGGGAACGAACACCGGGGAGCTGTTTTTT. This chain uses TRBV6-1 with TRBJ2-2, with 7 bases aligning to TRBD1. V trimming: 10 bases; J trimming: 0 bases; junction bases outside the gene matches: 8. This CDR3 comprises 15 residues. Germline V gene sequence: CDR1 MNHNS, CDR2 SASEGT.

V is TRBV9 and J is TRBJ2-2, with a weak D call TRBD2 (5 bases). CDR3 length: 16 amino acids. Germline CDR1 reads SGDLS; CDR2 reads YYNGEE. Trimming cost V 0 bases and J 6 bases, with 15 bases left between them. The CDR3 DNA sequence: TGTGCCAGCAGCGTAGATCGTCTAGCAACCCCCGGGGAGCTGTTTTTT. Translating it yields CASSVDRLATPGELFF. Filled out from reference TRBV9 and TRBJ2-2, the complete variable domain reads DSGVTQTPKHLITATGQRVTLRCSPRSGDLSVYWYQQSLDQGLQFLIQYYNGEERAKGNILERFSAQQFPDLHSELNLSSLELGDSALYFCASSVDRLATPGELFFGEGSRLTVL.

This clone came up a few times. V gene TRBV19 combines with J gene TRBJ1-2; D not certain. The CDR3 is 14 residues long. The V end was cut by 2 bases, the J end by 14 bases, with 21 bases between. The germline V gene has CDR1 LNHDA and CDR2 SQIVND (reference sequence). CDR3 residues: CASSILTPSRGYTF. DNA of the CDR3: TGTGCCAGTAGTATATTGACTCCGTCGAGAGGGTATACCTTC.

Only a few counts were recorded for this clone. The gene calls are TRBV6-4 and TRBJ2-3; 10 bases are a match to TRBD2. The germline V gene encodes CDR1 MRHNA and CDR2 SNTAGT. This CDR3 has 16 amino acids. The ends lost 5 bases at V and 1 base at J; junction bases unmatched: 6. CDR3 amino acids: CASSSTGTSGTDTQYF. CDR3 coding DNA: TGTGCCAGCAGTAGTACCGGGACTAGCGGCACAGATACGCAGTATTTT.

The V and J genes are TRBV7-8 and TRBJ2-1, with D unresolved. The germline V and J ends were trimmed by 7 bases and 4 bases, with 17 bases remaining between them. The germline V gene encodes CDR1 SGHVS and CDR2 FQNEAQ. The CDR3 sequence is 15 residues long. CDR3 in amino acids: CASTFREWFYNEQFF. The CDR3 coding sequence is TGTGCCAGCACCTTTCGCGAGTGGTTTTACAATGAGCAGTTCTTC.

The V call is TRBV29-1, the J call TRBJ2-1, with TRBD2 matching 9 bases. The CDR3 spans 16 residues. J lost 7 bases, V lost 4 bases, and 14 bases had no gene match. Germline V gene data show CDR1 as SQVTM and CDR2 as ANQGSEA. The CDR3, as DNA: TGCAGCGTTGTAGGGTTTGGGACTAGCTTCGTAAATGAGCAGTTCTTC. Amino acids: CSVVGFGTSFVNEQFF.

V and J are TRBV7-6 and TRBJ2-1, with 15 positions matching TRBD2. J was trimmed by 12 bases and V by 5 bases; bases with no gene match: 11. CDR3 length equals 16 residues. Looked up from germline, CDR1 is SGHVS and CDR2 is FNYEAQ. The CDR3 spells CASSPRTSGGATVQFF. DNA of the CDR3: TGTGCCAGCAGCCCCCGGACTAGCGGGGGGGCCACGGTGCAGTTCTTC.

The gene calls are TRBV5-1 and TRBJ1-2; a weak D match, TRBD1 (6 bases). V was trimmed by 2 bases and J by 6 bases, leaving 20 bases between them. CDR1 and CDR2 (germline): SGHRS, YFSETQ. The CDR3 has 16 residues. The CDR3 loop reads CASSFWQGREVNGYTF. CDR3 bases: TGCGCCAGCAGCTTTTGGCAGGGGCGGGAGGTGAATGGCTACACCTTC.

This clone was seen just once. The chain employs TRBV7-2 and TRBJ2-3, with TRBD2 identical over 11 bases. After removal of 5 bases from V and 4 bases from J, the junction contained 8 bases not matched to a gene. Germline V gene lookup returns CDR1 SGHTA and CDR2 FQGNSA. There are 16 residues in the CDR3. Written as DNA, the CDR3 is TGTGCCAGCAGCCTTAAACTAGCGGGGGCTTCAGATACGCAGTATTTT. This encodes CASSLKLAGASDTQYF.

The chain employs TRBV29-1 and TRBJ1-2; the D is unclear. This CDR3 contains 13 residues. Germline loops: CDR1 SQVTM, CDR2 ANQGSEA. Trimming removed 6 bases at V and 3 bases at J, with 14 bases between. In DNA form, the CDR3 reads TGCAGCGTGACGGACGGGGTCGACTATGGCTACACCTTC. This translates into CSVTDGVDYGYTF.

This clone was seen a single time. The rearrangement joins TRBV7-9 to TRBJ1-1; D gene uncertain. The V end was cut by 5 bases, the J end by 3 bases, with 10 bases between. The CDR3 spans 13 residues. The germline CDR1 and CDR2 sequences are SEHNR and FQNEAQ (reference sequence). CDR3 DNA: TGTGCCAGCAGCCCTTCGGGTGACACTGAAGCTTTCTTT. Its protein is CASSPSGDTEAFF.

V gene TRBV5-5 combines with J gene TRBJ1-3; no definite D call. In germline, CDR1 is SGHKS, CDR2 YYEKEE (reference sequence). This CDR3 contains 16 residues. The V gene lost 3 bases and the J gene lost 0 bases, with 13 bases spanning the gap. The DNA for the CDR3 is TGTGCCAGCAGCTCTGGAGGCAGGTACTCTGGAAACACCATATATTTT. It translates to CASSSGGRYSGNTIYF.

The gene calls are TRBV18 and TRBJ2-3, with D unresolved. The CDR3 sequence is 14 residues long. Germline V gene data show CDR1 as KGHSH and CDR2 as LQKENI. V was shortened by 3 bases and J by 4 bases, with 11 bases between the two germline ends. CDR3 sequence reads: CASSPKTTPDTQYF. The CDR3 nucleotides read TGTGCCAGCTCACCGAAGACAACCCCAGATACGCAGTATTTT.